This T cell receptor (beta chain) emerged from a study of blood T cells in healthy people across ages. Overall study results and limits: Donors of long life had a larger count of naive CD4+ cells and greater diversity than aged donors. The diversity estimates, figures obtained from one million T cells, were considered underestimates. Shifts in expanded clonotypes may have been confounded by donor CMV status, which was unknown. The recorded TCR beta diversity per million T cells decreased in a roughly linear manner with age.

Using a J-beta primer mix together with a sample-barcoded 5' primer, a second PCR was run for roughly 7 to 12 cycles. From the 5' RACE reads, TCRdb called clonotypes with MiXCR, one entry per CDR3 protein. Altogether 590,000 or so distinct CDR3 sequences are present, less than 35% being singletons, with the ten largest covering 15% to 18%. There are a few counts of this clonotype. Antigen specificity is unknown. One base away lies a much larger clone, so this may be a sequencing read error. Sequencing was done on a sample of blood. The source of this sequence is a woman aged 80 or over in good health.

The CDR3 sequence is CASKNWLAADTQYF. DNA for the CDR3: TGTGCCAGCAAAAATTGGCTAGCGGCAGATACGCAGTATTTT. The gene calls are TRBV6-2 or TRBV6-3 and TRBJ2-3; 7 nucleotides agree with TRBD2. Germline V CDR1 and CDR2: MNHEY, SVGEGT. The CDR3 runs 14 residues. Trimming cost V 7 bases and J 4 bases; bases outside gene matches: 8.